The TCR beta chain described here comes from a study of human T cells and chemical hapten exposure. Time point: patch test 1, 2 weeks after DPC sensitization. Specified treatment: therapeutic diphenylcyclopropenone sensitization with weekly scalp DPC. From the RACE reads, TCRdb called clonotypes with MiXCR, one entry per CDR3 protein. The sample yields 150,000 to 200,000 distinct CDR3 sequences, about 14% seen once. The CDR3 sequence is 13 residues long. The V and J ends lost 5 bases and 3 bases respectively, with 10 bases between them. In germline, CDR1 is MDHEN, CDR2 SYDVKM. The gene calls are TRBV28 and TRBJ1-1; D is ambiguous. This specimen consisted of whole blood, obtained in connection with sensitization to the hapten diphenylcyclopropenone (DPC). The TCR sequence derives from a woman in her 30s with alopecia areata. Some clones in this sample may be carry-over from other donors' samples. CDR3 nucleotide sequence: TGTGCCAGCAGTGTTTACGGAGACACTGAAGCTTTCTTT. Its translation: CASSVYGDTEAFF.